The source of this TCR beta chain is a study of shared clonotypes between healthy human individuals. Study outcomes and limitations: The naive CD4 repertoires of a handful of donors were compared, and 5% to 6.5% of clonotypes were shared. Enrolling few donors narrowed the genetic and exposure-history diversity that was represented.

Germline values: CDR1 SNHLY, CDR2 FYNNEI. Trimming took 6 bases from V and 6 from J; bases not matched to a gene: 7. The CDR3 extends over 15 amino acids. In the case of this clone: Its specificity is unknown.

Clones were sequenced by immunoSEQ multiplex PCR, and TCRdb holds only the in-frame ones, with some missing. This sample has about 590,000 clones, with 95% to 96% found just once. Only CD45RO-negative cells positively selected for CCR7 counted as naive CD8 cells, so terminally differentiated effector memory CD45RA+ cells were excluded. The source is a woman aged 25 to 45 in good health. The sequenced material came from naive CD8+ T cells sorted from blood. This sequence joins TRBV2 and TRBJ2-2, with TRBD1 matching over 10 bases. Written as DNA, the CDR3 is TGTGCCAGCAGGCTGACAGGGGGCGCCCCCGGGGAGCTGTTTTTT. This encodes CASRLTGGAPGELFF.